This T cell receptor beta chain emerged from a study of T-cell reconstitution after alpha-beta-depleted transplantation in children. General study points: Roughly two months post-transplant, alpha-beta T cells reportedly originated from several hundred graft clones that had expanded. Recipient T cells and thymic progenitors that survived gave rise to the high TCRbeta diversity observed at day 60 in some patients.

The library targeted TCRbeta and was prepared with unique molecular identifiers. MiXCR, run by TCRdb on the PCR reads, gives a single entry per CDR3 protein. In the table there are 780,000 or so distinct CDR3 sequences, roughly 15% of which are singletons. Germline CDR1 SEHNR, CDR2 FQNEAQ (reference sequence). CDR3 length equals 16 residues. Trimming cost V 0 bases and J 1 base, with 13 bases left between them. The table lists this clonotype with a few counts. The antigen is not known. The chain combines TRBV7-9 with TRBJ2-7; D possibly corresponds to TRBD1 (6 bases). Sequenced here: PBMCs, mostly from graft donor cells, sampled 360 days after TCRalphabeta/CD19-depleted stem cell transplant. This TCR derives from a male patient under 18 who had a stem cell transplant for acute lymphoblastic leukemia, so the T cells may come from the graft donor. The CDR3 region is CASSLARVRGSYEQYF. Here the CDR3 DNA reads TGTGCCAGCAGCTTAGCCCGGGTTAGGGGGTCCTACGAGCAGTACTTC.